This paragraph covers one T cell receptor (beta chain) sequence. The source of the sample is a study of blood T cell repertoires in COVID-19. Study-level background: Material from acute and convalescent COVID-19 was sourced from the United States, Italy and Spain. PBMCs, B-cell-depleted T cells, or T cells provided the cDNA or gDNA that made up the material.

Authors' data handling: Researchers report that nucleated cell counts were estimated from reference gene primer amplification. The table came from immunoSEQ multiplex PCR; TCRdb's copy has only in-frame clones and leaves some out. V, J and clone size derive from that table, while D and trimming were established from the DNA sequence. The sample includes roughly 93,000 clones, around 89% of them seen just once. The ends lost 0 bases at V and 10 bases at J; junction bases unmatched: 15. The CDR3 is made up of 18 amino acids. Looked up from germline, CDR1 is GTSNPN and CDR2 is SVGIG (reference sequence).

The gene calls are TRBV30 and TRBJ1-6; 10 positions agree with TRBD1. The sequence was collected from a man aged 50 or older with acute or convalescent COVID-19. Source material: peripheral blood. CDR3 in DNA: TGTGCCTGGAGTGTAACCCAACTCCGGGACAGGGGTGGATCACCCCTCCACTTT. Translating it yields CAWSVTQLRDRGGSPLHF.